The present T cell receptor beta chain was sequenced within a study of human versus mouse CDR3 diversity and MHC coevolution. The assay was immunoSEQ multiplex PCR, and TCRdb's table has in-frame clones only and misses some. The data hold fewer than 100,000 clones, with about 93% observed a single time. Study-wide results and caveats: By iCHAO1, human TCR beta clonotypes numbered some 1.6 million, the most.

On this clone: Its antigen is currently unknown.

The sequence was collected from a person between 25 and 75 years old in good health. The sequencing input was naive CD4+ T cells from blood. Subset indicated: CD45RO-negative CD62L-positive naive CD4 T cells.

CDR3 in amino acids: CASSPGQGLEAFF. The CDR3 coding sequence is TGTGCCAGCAGCCCCGGACAGGGACTTGAAGCTTTCTTT. The rearrangement uses TRBV6-1 and TRBJ1-1; the match to TRBD1 covers 8 bases. From germline, CDR1 is MNHNS and CDR2 SASEGT. The CDR3 is 13 amino acids. The ends lost 6 bases at V and 7 bases at J; junction bases unmatched: 7.